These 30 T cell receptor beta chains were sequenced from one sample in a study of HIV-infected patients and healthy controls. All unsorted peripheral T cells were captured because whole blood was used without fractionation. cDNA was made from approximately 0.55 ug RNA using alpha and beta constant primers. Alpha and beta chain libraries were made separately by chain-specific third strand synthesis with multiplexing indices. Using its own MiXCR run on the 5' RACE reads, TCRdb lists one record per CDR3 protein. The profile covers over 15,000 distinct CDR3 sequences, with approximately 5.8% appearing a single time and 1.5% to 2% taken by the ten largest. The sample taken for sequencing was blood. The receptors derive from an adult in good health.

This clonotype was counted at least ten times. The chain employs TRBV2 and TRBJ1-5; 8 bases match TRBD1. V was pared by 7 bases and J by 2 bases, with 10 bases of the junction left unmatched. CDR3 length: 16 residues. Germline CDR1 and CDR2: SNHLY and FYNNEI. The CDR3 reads CASTKLRGQGNQPQHF. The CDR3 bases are TGTGCCAGCACTAAGCTACGGGGACAGGGCAATCAGCCCCAGCATTTT.

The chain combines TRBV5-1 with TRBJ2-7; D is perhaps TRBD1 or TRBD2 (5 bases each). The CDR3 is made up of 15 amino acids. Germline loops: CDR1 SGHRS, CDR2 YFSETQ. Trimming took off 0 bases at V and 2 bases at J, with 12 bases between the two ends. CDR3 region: CASSLVRGSAYEQYF. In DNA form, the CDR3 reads TGCGCCAGCAGCTTGGTGAGGGGCTCCGCCTACGAGCAGTACTTC.

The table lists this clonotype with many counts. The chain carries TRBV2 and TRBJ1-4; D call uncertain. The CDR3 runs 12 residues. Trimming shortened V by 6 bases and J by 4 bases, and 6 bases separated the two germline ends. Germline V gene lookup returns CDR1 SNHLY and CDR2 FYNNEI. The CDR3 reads CASREHNEKLFF. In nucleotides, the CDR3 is TGTGCCAGCAGGGAGCATAATGAAAAACTGTTTTTT.

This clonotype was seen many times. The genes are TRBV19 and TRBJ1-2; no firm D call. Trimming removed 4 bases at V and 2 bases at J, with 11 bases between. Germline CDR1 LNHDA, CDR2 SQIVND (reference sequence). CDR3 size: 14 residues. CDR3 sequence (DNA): TGTGCCAGTAGTACAACCGGACCGAACTATGGCTACACCTTC. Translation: CASSTTGPNYGYTF. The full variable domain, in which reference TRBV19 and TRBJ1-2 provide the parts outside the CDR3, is DGGITQSPKYLFRKEGQNVTLSCEQNLNHDAMYWYRQDPGQGLRLIYYSQIVNDFQKGDIAEGYSVSREKKESFPLTVTSAQKNPTAFYLCASSTTGPNYGYTFGSGTRLTVV.

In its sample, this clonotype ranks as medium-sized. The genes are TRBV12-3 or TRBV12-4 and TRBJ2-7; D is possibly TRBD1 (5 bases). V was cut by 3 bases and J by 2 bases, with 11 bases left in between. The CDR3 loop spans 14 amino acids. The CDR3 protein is CASSFAGPTYEQYF. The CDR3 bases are TGTGCCAGCAGTTTTGCAGGGCCCACCTACGAGCAGTACTTC.

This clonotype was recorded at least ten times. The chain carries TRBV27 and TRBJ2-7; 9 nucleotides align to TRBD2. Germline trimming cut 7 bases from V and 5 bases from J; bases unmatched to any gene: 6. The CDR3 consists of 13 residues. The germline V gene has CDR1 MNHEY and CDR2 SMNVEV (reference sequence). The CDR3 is CASTPSGGHEQYF. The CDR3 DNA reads TGTGCCAGCACCCCAAGCGGGGGGCACGAGCAGTACTTC.

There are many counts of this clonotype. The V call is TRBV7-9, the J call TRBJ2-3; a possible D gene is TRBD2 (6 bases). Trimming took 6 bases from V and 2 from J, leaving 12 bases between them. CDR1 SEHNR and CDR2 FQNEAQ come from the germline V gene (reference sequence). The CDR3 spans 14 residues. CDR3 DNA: TGTGCCAGCAGTTGGCGGGGTAACACAGATACGCAGTATTTT. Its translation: CASSWRGNTDTQYF.

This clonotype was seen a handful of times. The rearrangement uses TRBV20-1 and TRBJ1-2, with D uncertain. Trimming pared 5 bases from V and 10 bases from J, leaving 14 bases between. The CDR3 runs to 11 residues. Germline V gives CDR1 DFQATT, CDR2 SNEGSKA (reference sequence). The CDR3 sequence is CSAGSGKDYTF. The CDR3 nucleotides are TGCAGTGCTGGGAGCGGAAAGGACTACACCTTC.

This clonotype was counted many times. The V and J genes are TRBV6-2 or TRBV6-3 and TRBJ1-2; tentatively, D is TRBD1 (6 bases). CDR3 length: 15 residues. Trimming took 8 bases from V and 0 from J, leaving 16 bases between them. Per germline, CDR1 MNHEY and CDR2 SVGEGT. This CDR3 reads CASCVGALTNYGYTF. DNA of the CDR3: TGTGCCAGCTGTGTGGGGGCCCTCACTAACTATGGCTACACCTTC.

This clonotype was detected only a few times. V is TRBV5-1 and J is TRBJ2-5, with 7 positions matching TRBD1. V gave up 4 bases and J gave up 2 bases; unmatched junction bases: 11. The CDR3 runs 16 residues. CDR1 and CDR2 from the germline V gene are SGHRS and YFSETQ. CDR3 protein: CASSGDSQPRQETQYF. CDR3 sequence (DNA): TGCGCCAGCAGCGGGGACAGCCAGCCAAGACAAGAGACCCAGTACTTC.

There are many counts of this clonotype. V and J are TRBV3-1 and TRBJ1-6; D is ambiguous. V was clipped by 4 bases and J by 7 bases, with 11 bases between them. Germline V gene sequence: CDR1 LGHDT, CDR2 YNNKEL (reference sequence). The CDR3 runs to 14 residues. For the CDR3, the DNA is TGTGCCAGCAGCCTTAGGAATCTGAATTCACCCCTCCACTTT. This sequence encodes CASSLRNLNSPLHF.

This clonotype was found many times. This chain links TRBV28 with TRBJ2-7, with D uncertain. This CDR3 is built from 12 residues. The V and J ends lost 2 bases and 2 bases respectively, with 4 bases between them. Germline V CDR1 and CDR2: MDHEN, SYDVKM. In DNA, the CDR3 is TGTGCCAGCAGTTTACGAGCCTACGAGCAGTACTTC. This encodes CASSLRAYEQYF.

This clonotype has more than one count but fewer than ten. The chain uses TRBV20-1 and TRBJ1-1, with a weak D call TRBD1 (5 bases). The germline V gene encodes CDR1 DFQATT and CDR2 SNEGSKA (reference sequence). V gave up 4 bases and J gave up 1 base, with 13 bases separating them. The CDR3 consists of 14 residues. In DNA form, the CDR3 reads TGCAGTGCTACTTCTGGGACCGAGAACACTGAAGCTTTCTTT. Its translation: CSATSGTENTEAFF.

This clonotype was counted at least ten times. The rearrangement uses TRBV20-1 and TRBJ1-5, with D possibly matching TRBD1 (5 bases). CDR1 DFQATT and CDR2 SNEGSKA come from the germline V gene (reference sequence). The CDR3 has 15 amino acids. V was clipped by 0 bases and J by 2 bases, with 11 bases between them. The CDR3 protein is CSARDFRGGNQPQHF. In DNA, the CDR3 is TGCAGTGCTAGAGATTTTCGAGGGGGCAATCAGCCCCAGCATTTT.

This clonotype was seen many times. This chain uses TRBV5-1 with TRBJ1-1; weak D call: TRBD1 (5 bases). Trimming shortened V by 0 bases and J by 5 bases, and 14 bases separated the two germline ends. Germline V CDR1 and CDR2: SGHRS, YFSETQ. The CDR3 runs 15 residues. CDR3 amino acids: CASSLAEIRETEAFF. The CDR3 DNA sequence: TGCGCCAGCAGCTTGGCCGAGATCAGGGAAACTGAAGCTTTCTTT.

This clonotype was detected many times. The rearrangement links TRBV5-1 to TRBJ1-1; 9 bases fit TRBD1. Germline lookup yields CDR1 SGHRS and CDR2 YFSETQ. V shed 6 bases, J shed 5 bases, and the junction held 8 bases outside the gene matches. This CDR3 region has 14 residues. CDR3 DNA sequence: TGCGCCAGCACCATGGACAGGGGTGATACTGAAGCTTTCTTT. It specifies CASTMDRGDTEAFF.

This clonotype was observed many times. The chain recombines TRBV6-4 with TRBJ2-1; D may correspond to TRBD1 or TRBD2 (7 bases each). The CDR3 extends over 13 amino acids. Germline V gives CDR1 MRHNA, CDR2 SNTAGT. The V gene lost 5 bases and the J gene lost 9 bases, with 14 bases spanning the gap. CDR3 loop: CASSFDREGEQFF. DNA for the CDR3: TGTGCCAGCAGTTTCGACAGGGAGGGTGAGCAGTTCTTC.

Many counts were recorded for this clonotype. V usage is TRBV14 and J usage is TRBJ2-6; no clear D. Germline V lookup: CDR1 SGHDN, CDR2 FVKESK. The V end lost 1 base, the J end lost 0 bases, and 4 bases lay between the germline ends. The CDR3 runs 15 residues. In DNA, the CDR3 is TGTGCCAGCAGCCAAGCATACTCTGGGGCCAACGTCCTGACTTTC. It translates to CASSQAYSGANVLTF.

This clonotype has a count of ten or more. CDR3 coding DNA: TGTGCCAGCAGCCCGCCCGCGACAGATACGCAGTATTTT. Translated: CASSPPATDTQYF. The V and J genes are TRBV13 and TRBJ2-3; D is unclear. The CDR3 contains 13 residues. V was pared by 5 bases and J by 3 bases, with 9 bases between. Germline CDR1 is PRHDT and CDR2 is FYEKMQ (reference sequence).

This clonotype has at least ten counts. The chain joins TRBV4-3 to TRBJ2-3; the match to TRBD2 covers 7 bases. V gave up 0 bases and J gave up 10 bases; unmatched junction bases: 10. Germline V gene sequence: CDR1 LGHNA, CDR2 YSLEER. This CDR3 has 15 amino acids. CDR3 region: CASSQEGRASEAQYF. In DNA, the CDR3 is TGCGCCAGCAGCCAAGAGGGGAGGGCTAGCGAGGCGCAGTATTTT.

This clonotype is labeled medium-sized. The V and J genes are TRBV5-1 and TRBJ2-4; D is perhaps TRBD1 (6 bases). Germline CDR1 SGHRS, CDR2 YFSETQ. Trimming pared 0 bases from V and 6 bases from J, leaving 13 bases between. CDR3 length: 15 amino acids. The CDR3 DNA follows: TGCGCCAGCAGCTTGGCTCAGGGGCCATCAAACATTCAGTACTTC. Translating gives CASSLAQGPSNIQYF.

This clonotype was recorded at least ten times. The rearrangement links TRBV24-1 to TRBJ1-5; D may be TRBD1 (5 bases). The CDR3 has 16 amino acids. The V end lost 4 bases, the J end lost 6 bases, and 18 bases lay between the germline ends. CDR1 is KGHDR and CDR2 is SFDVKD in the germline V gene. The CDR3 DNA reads TGTGCCACCAGTGACAGGGTCAATTACCCACTTCAGCCCCAGCATTTT. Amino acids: CATSDRVNYPLQPQHF.

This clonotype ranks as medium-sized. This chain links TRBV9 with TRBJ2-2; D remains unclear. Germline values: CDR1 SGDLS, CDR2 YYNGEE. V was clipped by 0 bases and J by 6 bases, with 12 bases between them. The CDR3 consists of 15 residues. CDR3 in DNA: TGTGCCAGCAGCGTAGGCCCTGACACCGCCGGGGAGCTGTTTTTT. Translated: CASSVGPDTAGELFF.

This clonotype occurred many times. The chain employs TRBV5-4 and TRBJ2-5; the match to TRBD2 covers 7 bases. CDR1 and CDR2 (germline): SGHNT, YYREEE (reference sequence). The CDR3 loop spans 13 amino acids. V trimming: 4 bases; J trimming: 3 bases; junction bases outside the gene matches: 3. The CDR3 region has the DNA TGTGCCAGCAGCCGTGGGGGGGAAGAGACCCAGTACTTC. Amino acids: CASSRGGEETQYF.

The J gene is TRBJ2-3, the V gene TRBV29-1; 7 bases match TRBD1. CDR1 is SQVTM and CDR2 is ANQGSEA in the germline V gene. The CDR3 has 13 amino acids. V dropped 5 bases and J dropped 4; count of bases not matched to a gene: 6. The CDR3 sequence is CSVHLQGADTQYF. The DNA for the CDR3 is TGCAGCGTTCACCTTCAGGGGGCAGATACGCAGTATTTT.

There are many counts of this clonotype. CDR3 sequence (DNA): TGCGCCAGCAGCTGGACCCACTACGCCTCGGAGACCCAGTACTTC. The encoded protein is CASSWTHYASETQYF. The rearrangement links TRBV5-1 to TRBJ2-5; no firm D call. V dropped 3 bases and J dropped 5 bases, with 17 bases sitting between them. Germline V gives CDR1 SGHRS, CDR2 YFSETQ. This CDR3 has 15 residues.

The CDR3 here is CASNSGQPNSNQPQHF. The CDR3 DNA reads as TGTGCCAGCAATTCCGGACAGCCAAATAGCAATCAGCCCCAGCATTTT. V is TRBV28 and J is TRBJ1-5; tentative D call: TRBD1 (6 bases). The CDR3 sequence is 16 residues long. Germline assignment: CDR1 MDHEN and CDR2 SYDVKM. Trimming pared 7 bases from V and 0 bases from J, leaving 16 bases between.

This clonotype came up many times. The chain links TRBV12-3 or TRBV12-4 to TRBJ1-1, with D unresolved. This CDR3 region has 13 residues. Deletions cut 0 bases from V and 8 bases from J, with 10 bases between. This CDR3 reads CASSLAVRGEAFF. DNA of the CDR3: TGTGCCAGCAGTTTAGCGGTTAGAGGGGAAGCTTTCTTT.

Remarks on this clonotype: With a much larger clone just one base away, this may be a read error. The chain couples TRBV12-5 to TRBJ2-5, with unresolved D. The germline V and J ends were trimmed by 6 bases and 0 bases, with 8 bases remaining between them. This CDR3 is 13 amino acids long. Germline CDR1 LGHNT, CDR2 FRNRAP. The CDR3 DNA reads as TGTGCTAGTGGCTCGCAGAACCAAGAGACCCAGTACTTC. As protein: CASGSQNQETQYF.

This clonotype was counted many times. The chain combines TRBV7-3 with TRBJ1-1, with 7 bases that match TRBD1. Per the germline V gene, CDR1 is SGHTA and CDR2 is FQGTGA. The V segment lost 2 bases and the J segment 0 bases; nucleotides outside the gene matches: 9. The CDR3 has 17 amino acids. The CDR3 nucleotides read TGTGCCAGCAGCTTAGACGGCAGGGGGGGTATGAACACTGAAGCTTTCTTT. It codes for CASSLDGRGGMNTEAFF.